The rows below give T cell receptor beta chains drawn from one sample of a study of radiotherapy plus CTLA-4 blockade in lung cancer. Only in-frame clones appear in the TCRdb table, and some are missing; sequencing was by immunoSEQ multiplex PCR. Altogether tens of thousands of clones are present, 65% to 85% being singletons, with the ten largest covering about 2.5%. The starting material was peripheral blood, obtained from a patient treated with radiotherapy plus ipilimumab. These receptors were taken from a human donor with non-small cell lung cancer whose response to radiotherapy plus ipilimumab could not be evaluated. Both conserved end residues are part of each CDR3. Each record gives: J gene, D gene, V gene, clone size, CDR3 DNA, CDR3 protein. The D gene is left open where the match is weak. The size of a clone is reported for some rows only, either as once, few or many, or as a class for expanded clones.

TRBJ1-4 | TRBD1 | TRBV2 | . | TGTGCCAGCAGGGACCGGGACAGCAATGAAAAACTGTTTTTT | CASRDRDSNEKLFF
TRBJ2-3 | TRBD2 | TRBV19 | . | TGTGCCAGTAGTATACTAGCGGGAGGTAGTGATACGCAGTATTTT | CASSILAGGSDTQYF
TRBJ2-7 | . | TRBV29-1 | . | TGCAGCGTTGACCAGGGCTACGAGCAGTACTTC | CSVDQGYEQYF
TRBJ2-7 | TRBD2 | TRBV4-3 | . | TGCGCCAGCAGCCAAGATCACAGCGGGAGTATTGGCTACGAGCAGTACTTC | CASSQDHSGSIGYEQYF
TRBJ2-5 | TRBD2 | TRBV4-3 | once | TGCGCCAGCAGCGAAGCGACTAGCGGGAGGGCCAAGGGTTCAGAGACCCAGTACTTC | CASSEATSGRAKGSETQYF
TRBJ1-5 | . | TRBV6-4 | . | TGTGCCAGCAGTGACCCCCCGGGGTTCAGCAATCAGCCCCAGCATTTT | CASSDPPGFSNQPQHF
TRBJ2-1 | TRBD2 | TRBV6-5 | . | TGTGCCAGCAGTCTAGCGGGGTTGGCCTACAATGAGCAGTTCTTC | CASSLAGLAYNEQFF
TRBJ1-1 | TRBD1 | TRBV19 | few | TGTGCCAGTAGTTCCGAGGGACAGGGGAACACTGAAGCTTTCTTT | CASSSEGQGNTEAFF
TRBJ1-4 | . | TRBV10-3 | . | TGTGCCATCAGTGACCCCGGGGGGACCAACCAACTGTTTTTT | CAISDPGGTNQLFF
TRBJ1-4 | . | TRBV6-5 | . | TGTGCCAGCAGTTACACTTACAGGGTTACTAATGAAAAACTGTTTTTT | CASSYTYRVTNEKLFF
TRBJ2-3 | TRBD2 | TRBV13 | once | TGTGCCAGCAGCTTACGGCGGGGGGTCGATACGCAGTATTTT | CASSLRRGVDTQYF
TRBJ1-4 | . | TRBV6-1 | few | TGTGCCAGCAGTGAAGTAGGGAGATCGTCAACTAATGAAAAACTGTTTTTT | CASSEVGRSSTNEKLFF
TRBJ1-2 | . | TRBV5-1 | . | TGCGCCAGCAGCTTACGGGGCGCGGGGTCAAACTATGGCTACACCTTC | CASSLRGAGSNYGYTF
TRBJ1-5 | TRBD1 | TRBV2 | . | TGTGCCAGCAGTGGGACAGGGGGCTTTCAGCCCCAGCATTTT | CASSGTGGFQPQHF
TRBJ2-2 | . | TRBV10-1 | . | TGCGCCAGCGACCTACTAGTTGGAGACACCGGGGAGCTGTTTTTT | CASDLLVGDTGELFF
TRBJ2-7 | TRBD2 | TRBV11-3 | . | TGTGCCAGCAGCTTAGAGTTCGGTCCTAGCGGGGTTTCCTACGAGCAGTACTTC | CASSLEFGPSGVSYEQYF
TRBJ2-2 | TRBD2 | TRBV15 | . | TGTGCCACCAGCAGAGGTGGCGGGAGCTACACCGGGGAGCTGTTTTTT | CATSRGGGSYTGELFF
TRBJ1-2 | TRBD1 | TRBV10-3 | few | TGTGCCATCAGTACCGGACAGGCGTCCGGCTACACCTTC | CAISTGQASGYTF
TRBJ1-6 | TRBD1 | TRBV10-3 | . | TGTGCCATCAGTGATACAGGGGGAGAGCGTTCACCCCTCCACTTT | CAISDTGGERSPLHF
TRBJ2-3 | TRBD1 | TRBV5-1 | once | TGCGCCAGCAGCCAGACAGGGAGCACAGATACGCAGTATTTT | CASSQTGSTDTQYF
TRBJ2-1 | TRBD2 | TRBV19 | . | TGTGCCAGTAGCCCCGGGACTAGCGGGAGCTCCTACAATGAGCAGTTCTTC | CASSPGTSGSSYNEQFF
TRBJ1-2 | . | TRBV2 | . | TGTGCTATCACCACAGACAGCCTGCAGGGTGGCTACACCTTC | CAITTDSLQGGYTF
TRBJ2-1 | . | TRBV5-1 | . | TGCGCCAGCAGCTCTTACGTGACGGTACAGGAGGAGCAGTTCTTC | CASSSYVTVQEEQFF
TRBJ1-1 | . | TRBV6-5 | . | TGTGCCAGCAGTTACGGGAGCTTGAACACTGAAGCTTTCTTT | CASSYGSLNTEAFF
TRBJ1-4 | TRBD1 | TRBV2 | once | TGTGCCAGCAGTTGGGACAGGGGCGGCGAAAAACTGTTTTTT | CASSWDRGGEKLFF
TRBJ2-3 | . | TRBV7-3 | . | TGTGCCAGCAGCGGACCAGGGTCGAGTTCAGATACGCAGTATTTT | CASSGPGSSSDTQYF
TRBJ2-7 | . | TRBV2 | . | TGTGCCAGCAGACAGGGCCGGGGAAACTACGAGCAGTACTTC | CASRQGRGNYEQYF
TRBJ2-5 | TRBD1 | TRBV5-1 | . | TGCGCCAGCAGCTTGGAAACAGGGGCTCAAGAGACCCAGTACTTC | CASSLETGAQETQYF
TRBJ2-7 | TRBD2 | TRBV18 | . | TGTGCCAGCTCAGAGCGGGAGGCCTCCTACGAGCAGTACTTC | CASSEREASYEQYF
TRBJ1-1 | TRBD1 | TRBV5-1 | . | TGCGCCAGCAGCGCGGGACAGGGGGCTCGAGCTTTCTTT | CASSAGQGARAFF
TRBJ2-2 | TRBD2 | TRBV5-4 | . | TGTGCCACCGCGCTCGGGGTTCCGGGGGGGATCACCGGGGAGCTGTTTTTT | CATALGVPGGITGELFF
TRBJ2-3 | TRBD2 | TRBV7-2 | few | TGTGCCAGCAGCTTAGAGGTGGCTAGCGGGATCACAGATACGCAGTATTTT | CASSLEVASGITDTQYF
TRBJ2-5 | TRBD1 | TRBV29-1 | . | TGCAGCGTTGAGCAGACAGGGGTAGAGACCCAGTACTTC | CSVEQTGVETQYF
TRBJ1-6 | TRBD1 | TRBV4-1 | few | TGCGCCAGCAGCCAAGAACGTCCCCGGACAGGGTGGAATTCACCCCTCCACTTT | CASSQERPRTGWNSPLHF
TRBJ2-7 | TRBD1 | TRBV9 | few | TGTGCCAGCAGCGTAGGGGACAGGGGCTACGAGCAGTACTTC | CASSVGDRGYEQYF
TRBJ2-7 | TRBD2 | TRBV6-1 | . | TGTGCCAGCAGTGAGGCGGGAGCCGACGAGCAGTACTTC | CASSEAGADEQYF
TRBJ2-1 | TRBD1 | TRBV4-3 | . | TGCGCCAGCAGCCAGGGACAGGGAACCTACAATGAGCAGTTCTTC | CASSQGQGTYNEQFF
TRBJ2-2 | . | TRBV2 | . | TGTGCCAGCGAATTCGGGGGGCACACCGGGGAGCTGTTTTTT | CASEFGGHTGELFF
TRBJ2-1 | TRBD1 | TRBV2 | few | TGTGCCAGCAGGGGGACAGGGTCGGAGAAGTTCTTC | CASRGTGSEKFF
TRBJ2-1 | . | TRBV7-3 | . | TGTGCCAGCAGCTTTGGCCCAACAACCTACAATGAGCAGTTCTTC | CASSFGPTTYNEQFF